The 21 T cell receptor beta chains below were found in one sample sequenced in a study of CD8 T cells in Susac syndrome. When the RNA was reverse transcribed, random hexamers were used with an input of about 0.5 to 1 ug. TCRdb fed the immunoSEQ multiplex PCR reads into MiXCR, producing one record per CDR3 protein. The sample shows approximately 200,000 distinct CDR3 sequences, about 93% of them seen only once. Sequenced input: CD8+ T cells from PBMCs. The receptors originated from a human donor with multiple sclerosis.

This CDR3 is CASSPLQGIPDEQFF. CDR3 DNA: TGTGCCAGCAGCCCTCTGCAGGGGATCCCCGATGAGCAGTTCTTC. The chain joins TRBV5-5 to TRBJ2-1, with D perhaps TRBD1 (6 bases). The CDR3 is made up of 15 amino acids. The ends were cut back, 4 bases at V and 8 bases at J, with 19 bases in the middle. CDR1 and CDR2 (germline): SGHKS, YYEKEE (reference sequence).

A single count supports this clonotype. The CDR3, as DNA: TGTGCCAGCAGTTTAGCGACTAGCGGGAGCGATGAGCAGTTCTTC. It is translated as CASSLATSGSDEQFF. The V gene is TRBV12-3 or TRBV12-4, the J gene TRBJ2-1, with 12 bases that match TRBD2. Trimming removed 0 bases from V and 8 bases from J; junction bases left unmatched: 2. This CDR3 region has 15 residues.

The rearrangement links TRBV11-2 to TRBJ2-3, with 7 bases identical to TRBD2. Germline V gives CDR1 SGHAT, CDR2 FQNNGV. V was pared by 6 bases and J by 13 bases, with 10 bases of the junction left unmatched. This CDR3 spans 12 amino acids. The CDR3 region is CASSTPGRGEYF. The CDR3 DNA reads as TGTGCCAGCAGTACCCCGGGCCGGGGGGAGTATTTT.

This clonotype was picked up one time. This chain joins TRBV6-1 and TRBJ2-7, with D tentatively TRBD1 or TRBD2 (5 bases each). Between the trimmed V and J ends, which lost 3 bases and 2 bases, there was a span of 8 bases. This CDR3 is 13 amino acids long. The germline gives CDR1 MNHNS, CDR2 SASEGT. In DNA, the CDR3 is TGTGCCAGCAGTGACATGGGGGCCTACGAGCAGTACTTC. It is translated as CASSDMGAYEQYF.

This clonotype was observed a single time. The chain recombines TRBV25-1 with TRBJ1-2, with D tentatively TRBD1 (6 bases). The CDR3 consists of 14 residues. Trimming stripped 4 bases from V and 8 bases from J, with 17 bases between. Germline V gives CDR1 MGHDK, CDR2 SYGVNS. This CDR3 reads CASSAGGGERGYTF. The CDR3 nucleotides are TGTGCCAGCAGTGCCGGAGGGGGGGAACGAGGCTACACCTTC.

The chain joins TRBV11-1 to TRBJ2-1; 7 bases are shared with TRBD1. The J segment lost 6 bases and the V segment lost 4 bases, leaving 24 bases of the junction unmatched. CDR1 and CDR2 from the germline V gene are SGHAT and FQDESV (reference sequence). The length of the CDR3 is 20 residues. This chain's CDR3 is CASSSNPTKRGRVWGNEQFF. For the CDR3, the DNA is TGTGCCAGCAGCTCGAACCCGACTAAAAGGGGGCGCGTATGGGGCAATGAGCAGTTCTTC.

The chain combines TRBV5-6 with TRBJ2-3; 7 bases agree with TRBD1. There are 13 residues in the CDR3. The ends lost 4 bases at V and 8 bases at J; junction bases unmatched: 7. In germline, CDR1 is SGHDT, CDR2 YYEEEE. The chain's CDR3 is CASSEGASRTQYF. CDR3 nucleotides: TGTGCCAGCAGCGAGGGGGCGTCTCGTACGCAGTATTTT. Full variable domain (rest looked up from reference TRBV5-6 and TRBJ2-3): DAGVTQSPTHLIKTRGQQVTLRCSPKSGHDTVSWYQQALGQGPQFIFQYYEEEERQRGNFPDRFSGHQFPNYSSELNVNALLLGDSALYLCASSEGASRTQYFGPGTRLTVL.

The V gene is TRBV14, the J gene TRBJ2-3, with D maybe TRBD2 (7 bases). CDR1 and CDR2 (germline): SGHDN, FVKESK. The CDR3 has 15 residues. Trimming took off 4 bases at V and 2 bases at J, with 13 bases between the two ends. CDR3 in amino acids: CASSRSGGPTDTQYF. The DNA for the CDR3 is TGTGCCAGCAGCCGTTCGGGGGGCCCCACAGATACGCAGTATTTT.

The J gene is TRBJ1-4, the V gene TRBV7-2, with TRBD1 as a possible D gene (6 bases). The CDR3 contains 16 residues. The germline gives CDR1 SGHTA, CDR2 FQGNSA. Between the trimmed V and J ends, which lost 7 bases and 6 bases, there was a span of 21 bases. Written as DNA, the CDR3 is TGTGCCAGCACCGCGGGGGGGCGGCTAGGGTATGAAAAACTGTTTTTT. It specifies CASTAGGRLGYEKLFF.

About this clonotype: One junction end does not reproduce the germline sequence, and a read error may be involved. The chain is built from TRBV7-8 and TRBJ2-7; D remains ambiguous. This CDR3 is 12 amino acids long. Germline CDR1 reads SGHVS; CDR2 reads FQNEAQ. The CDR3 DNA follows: TGTGCCAGCAGCTTAGGGCCTTACGAGCAGCACTTC. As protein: CASSLGPYEQHF.

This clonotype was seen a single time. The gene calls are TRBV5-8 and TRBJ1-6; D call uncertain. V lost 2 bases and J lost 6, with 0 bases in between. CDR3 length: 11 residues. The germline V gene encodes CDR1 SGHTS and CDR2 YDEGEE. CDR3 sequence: CASSFNSPLHF. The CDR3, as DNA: TGTGCCAGCAGCTTTAATTCACCCCTCCACTTT.

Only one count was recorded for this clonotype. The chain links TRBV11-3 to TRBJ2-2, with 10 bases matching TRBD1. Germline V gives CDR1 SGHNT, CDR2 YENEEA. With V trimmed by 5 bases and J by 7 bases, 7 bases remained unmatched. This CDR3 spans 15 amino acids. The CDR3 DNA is TGTGCCAGCAGCCAGGGGACAGGGGATGTCGGGGAGCTGTTTTTT. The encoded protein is CASSQGTGDVGELFF. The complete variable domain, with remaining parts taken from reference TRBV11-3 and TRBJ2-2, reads EAGVVQSPRYKIIEKKQPVAFWCNPISGHNTLYWYLQNLGQGPELLIRYENEEAVDDSQLPKDRFSAERLKGVDSTLKIQPAELGDSAVYLCASSQGTGDVGELFFGEGSRLTVL.

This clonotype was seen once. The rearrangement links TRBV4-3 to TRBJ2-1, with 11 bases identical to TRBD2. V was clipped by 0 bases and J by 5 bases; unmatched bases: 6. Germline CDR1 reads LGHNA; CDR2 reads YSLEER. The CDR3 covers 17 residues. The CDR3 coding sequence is TGCGCCAGCAGCCAAGATGCAGAACTAGCGGGAGACAATGAGCAGTTCTTC. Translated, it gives CASSQDAELAGDNEQFF.

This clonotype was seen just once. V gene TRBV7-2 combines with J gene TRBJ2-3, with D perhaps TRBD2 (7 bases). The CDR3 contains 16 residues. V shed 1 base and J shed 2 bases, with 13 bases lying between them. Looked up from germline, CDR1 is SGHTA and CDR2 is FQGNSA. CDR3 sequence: CASSLVRGAPTDTQYF. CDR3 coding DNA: TGTGCCAGCAGCTTAGTTCGGGGGGCCCCCACAGATACGCAGTATTTT.

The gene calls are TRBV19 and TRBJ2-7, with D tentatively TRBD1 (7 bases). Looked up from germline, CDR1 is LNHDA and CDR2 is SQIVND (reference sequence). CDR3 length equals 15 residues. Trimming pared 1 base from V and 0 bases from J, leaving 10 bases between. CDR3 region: CASSIAGDSSYEQYF. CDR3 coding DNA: TGTGCCAGTAGTATAGCGGGGGACAGCTCCTACGAGCAGTACTTC. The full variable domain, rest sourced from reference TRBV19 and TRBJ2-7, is DGGITQSPKYLFRKEGQNVTLSCEQNLNHDAMYWYRQDPGQGLRLIYYSQIVNDFQKGDIAEGYSVSREKKESFPLTVTSAQKNPTAFYLCASSIAGDSSYEQYFGPGTRLTVT.

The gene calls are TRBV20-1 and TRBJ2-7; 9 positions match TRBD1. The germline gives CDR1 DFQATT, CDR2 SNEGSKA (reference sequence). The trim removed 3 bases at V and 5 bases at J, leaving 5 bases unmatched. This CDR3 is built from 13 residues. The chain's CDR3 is CSARGQGSHEQYF. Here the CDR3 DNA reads TGCAGTGCTAGGGGACAGGGATCCCACGAGCAGTACTTC.

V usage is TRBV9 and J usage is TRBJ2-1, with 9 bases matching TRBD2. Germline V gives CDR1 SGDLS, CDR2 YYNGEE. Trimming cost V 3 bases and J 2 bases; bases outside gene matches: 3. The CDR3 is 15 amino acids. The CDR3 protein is CASSGSGGTYNEQFF. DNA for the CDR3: TGTGCCAGCAGCGGTAGCGGGGGCACCTACAATGAGCAGTTCTTC.

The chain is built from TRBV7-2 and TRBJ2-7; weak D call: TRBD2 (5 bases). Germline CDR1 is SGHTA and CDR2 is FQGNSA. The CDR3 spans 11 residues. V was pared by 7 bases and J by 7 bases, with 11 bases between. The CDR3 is CASTPWEEQYF. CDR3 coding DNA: TGTGCCAGCACCCCTTGGGAGGAGCAGTACTTC.

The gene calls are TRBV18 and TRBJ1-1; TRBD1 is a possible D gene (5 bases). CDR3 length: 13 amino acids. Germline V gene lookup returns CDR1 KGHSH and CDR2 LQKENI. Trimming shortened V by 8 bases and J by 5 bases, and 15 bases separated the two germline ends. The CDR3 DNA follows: TGTGCCAGCCGATCCCCGGGGGAAACTGAAGCTTTCTTT. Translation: CASRSPGETEAFF. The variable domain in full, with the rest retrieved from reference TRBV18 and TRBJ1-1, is NAGVMQNPRHLVRRRGQEARLRCSPMKGHSHVYWYRQLPEEGLKFMVYLQKENIIDESGMPKERFSAEFPKEGPSILRIQQVVRGDSAAYFCASRSPGETEAFFGQGTRLTVV.

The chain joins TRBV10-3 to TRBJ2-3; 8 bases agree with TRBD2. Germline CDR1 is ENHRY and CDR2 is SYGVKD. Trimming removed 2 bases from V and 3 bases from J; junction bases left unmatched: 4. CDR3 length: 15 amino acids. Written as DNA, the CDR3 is TGTGCCATCAGTGAGGTAACTAGCGGAACAGATACGCAGTATTTT. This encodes CAISEVTSGTDTQYF.

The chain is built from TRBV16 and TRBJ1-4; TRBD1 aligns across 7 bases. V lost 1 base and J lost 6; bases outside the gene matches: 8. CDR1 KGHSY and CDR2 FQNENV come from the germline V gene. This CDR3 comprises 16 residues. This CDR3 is CASSQYVGRGYEKLFF. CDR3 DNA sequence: TGTGCCAGCAGCCAATACGTCGGCAGGGGGTATGAAAAACTGTTTTTT.